Below, 25 T cell receptor beta chains from the same sample are listed, as sequenced in a study of blood T cells in healthy people across ages. With a J-beta primer mix and a sample-barcoded 5' primer, a second PCR ran about 7 to 12 cycles. One entry per CDR3 protein, called by TCRdb with MiXCR from the 5' RACE reads. The sample shows about 1.4 million distinct CDR3 sequences, roughly 64% of them seen only once. Sequenced input: blood. These receptors originate from a man aged 18 to 30 in good health.

This rearrangement joins TRBV20-1 to TRBJ1-5; no firm D call. V lost 6 bases and J 6 bases, leaving 21 bases between the germline ends. CDR3 length: 15 amino acids. Per the germline V gene, CDR1 is DFQATT and CDR2 is SNEGSKA (reference sequence). The CDR3 spells CSATTLAGYFQPQHF. As DNA, the CDR3 is TGCAGTGCGACCACGTTAGCCGGGTACTTTCAGCCCCAGCATTTT.

The chain recombines TRBV20-1 with TRBJ2-7, with 8 bases matching TRBD2. The CDR3 extends over 17 amino acids. V lost 5 bases and J lost 1; bases outside the gene matches: 16. Germline CDR1 and CDR2: DFQATT and SNEGSKA (reference sequence). The CDR3 bases are TGCAGTGCTCCCGGGGGGGCGTTAGCGGGCAATTCCTACGAGCAGTACTTC. Protein: CSAPGGALAGNSYEQYF.

The chain has TRBV12-3 or TRBV12-4 and TRBJ2-5; TRBD1 agrees at 8 bases. The J segment lost 1 base and the V segment lost 4 bases, leaving 20 bases of the junction unmatched. The length of the CDR3 is 20 residues. The CDR3 DNA is TGTGCCAGCAGTTGTGCCCCGGGACAGGATACAATGGGAACCCAAGAGACCCAGTACTTC. Its translation is CASSCAPGQDTMGTQETQYF.

This clonotype was detected a few times. The J gene is TRBJ2-5, the V gene TRBV12-3 or TRBV12-4; perhaps TRBD2 as D (5 bases). The CDR3 spans 17 residues. V lost 3 bases, J lost 2 bases, and 19 bases lay in between. CDR3 sequence reads: CASSFGLARLLQETQYF. CDR3 nucleotides: TGTGCCAGCAGTTTTGGGCTAGCACGGCTCCTACAAGAGACCCAGTACTTC.

The chain combines TRBV11-2 with TRBJ2-6, with 11 bases fitting TRBD2. The V and J ends lost 3 bases and 0 bases, in that order; junction bases with no gene match: 4. Germline V lookup: CDR1 SGHAT, CDR2 FQNNGV. There are 18 residues in the CDR3. CDR3: CASSLPSGGFSGANVLTF. The CDR3 nucleotides read TGTGCCAGCAGCTTGCCTAGCGGGGGGTTCTCTGGGGCCAACGTCCTGACTTTC.

The rearrangement links TRBV2 to TRBJ2-7; TRBD1 might be the D (6 bases). This CDR3 has 15 residues. With 3 bases removed from V and 5 bases from J, the gap between germline ends came to 17 bases. Germline CDR1 is SNHLY and CDR2 is FYNNEI. CDR3 amino acids: CASSERQGNGHEQYF. Written as DNA, the CDR3 is TGTGCCAGCAGTGAGCGCCAGGGGAACGGCCACGAGCAGTACTTC.

V usage is TRBV12-3 or TRBV12-4 and J usage is TRBJ2-7; D tentatively reads TRBD1 or TRBD2 (5 bases each). V lost 6 bases and J lost 2, with 14 bases in between. The CDR3 sequence is 14 residues long. CDR3 DNA sequence: TGTGCCAGCAGATTGAGAGGGGTCCCCTACGAGCAGTACTTC. This gives the protein CASRLRGVPYEQYF.

This clonotype came up a few times. V gene TRBV4-2 combines with J gene TRBJ2-5, with D possibly being TRBD2 (5 bases). The V gene's germline CDR1 is LGHNA and CDR2 YNFKEQ. Trimming removed 1 base from V and 4 bases from J, with 10 bases in between. CDR3 length equals 14 residues. CDR3 amino acids: CASSQAWRRETQYF. In DNA form, the CDR3 reads TGTGCCAGCAGCCAAGCATGGAGGAGAGAGACCCAGTACTTC.

This clonotype has more than one count but fewer than ten. V and J are TRBV11-2 and TRBJ2-1; 9 bases are a match to TRBD2. Germline lookup yields CDR1 SGHAT and CDR2 FQNNGV. The junction had 6 bases not matched to a gene; V was cut back by 5 bases and J by 4 bases. This CDR3 comprises 15 residues. The DNA for the CDR3 is TGTGCCAGCAGCCAAGGACTAGCGTATTACAATGAGCAGTTCTTC. Translated, it gives CASSQGLAYYNEQFF.

This clonotype was seen only a few times. J is TRBJ2-7 and V is TRBV29-1, with D perhaps TRBD2 (6 bases). The CDR3 sequence is 12 residues long. Germline CDR1 and CDR2: SQVTM and ANQGSEA. Trimming cost V 3 bases and J 2 bases, with 8 bases left between them. This CDR3 is CSVDAGPYEQYF. The CDR3 nucleotides are TGCAGCGTTGACGCGGGACCCTACGAGCAGTACTTC.

The chain recombines TRBV27 with TRBJ2-3, with D possibly matching TRBD1 (6 bases). The CDR3 contains 15 residues. Germline V gene sequence: CDR1 MNHEY, CDR2 SMNVEV (reference sequence). V gave up 9 bases and J gave up 0 bases, with 16 bases separating them. CDR3 DNA: TGTGCCAGACCCTACGAGGGGGATAGCACAGATACGCAGTATTTT. It encodes CARPYEGDSTDTQYF.

This rearrangement joins TRBV5-1 to TRBJ2-7, with D tentatively TRBD1 or TRBD2 (5 bases each). Germline V gives CDR1 SGHRS, CDR2 YFSETQ. Deletions cut 1 base from V and 2 bases from J, with 13 bases between. The CDR3 runs to 15 residues. CDR3 coding DNA: TGCGCCAGCAGCTTGATTGGGACGGACACCTACGAGCAGTACTTC. It codes for CASSLIGTDTYEQYF.

This clonotype occurred a few times. This chain joins TRBV13 and TRBJ1-1, with D unclear. This CDR3 contains 12 residues. Trimming pared 5 bases from V and 7 bases from J, leaving 11 bases between. CDR1 is PRHDT, CDR2 FYEKMQ, per germline (reference sequence). The chain's CDR3 is CASSRGENEAFF. The CDR3 DNA reads as TGTGCCAGCAGCCGCGGAGAAAATGAAGCTTTCTTT.

Only a few counts were recorded for this clonotype. The chain links TRBV27 to TRBJ2-7; 9 nucleotides align to TRBD1. Trimming cost V 7 bases and J 4 bases; bases outside gene matches: 11. This CDR3 contains 15 residues. Germline CDR1 and CDR2: MNHEY and SMNVEV (reference sequence). CDR3 nucleotides: TGTGCCAGCACAACCGGGGGACAGGGCAATTACGAGCAGTACTTC. Protein sequence: CASTTGGQGNYEQYF.

CDR3 region: CASSQDHTSVWVETQYF. The CDR3 coding sequence is TGTGCCAGCAGCCAAGATCACACTAGCGTCTGGGTAGAGACCCAGTACTTC. This chain links TRBV4-2 with TRBJ2-5; TRBD2 agrees at 7 bases. This CDR3 has 17 residues. V shed 0 bases, J shed 4 bases, and the junction held 11 bases outside the gene matches. In germline, CDR1 is LGHNA, CDR2 YNFKEQ.

The chain employs TRBV27 and TRBJ2-1, with TRBD2 as a possible D gene (6 bases). V was pared by 11 bases and J by 0 bases, with 17 bases between. In germline, CDR1 is MNHEY, CDR2 SMNVEV (reference sequence). This CDR3 contains 15 residues. CDR3 sequence: CAGAVGGFSYNEQFF. Written as DNA, the CDR3 is TGTGCCGGCGCCGTTGGGGGGTTCTCCTACAATGAGCAGTTCTTC.

The rearrangement links TRBV10-3 to TRBJ2-2; no clear D. Germline V gene sequence: CDR1 ENHRY, CDR2 SYGVKD. V was pared by 5 bases and J by 6 bases, with 4 bases between. The CDR3 is made up of 11 amino acids. The CDR3 coding sequence is TGTGCCATCAGTTGGGCCGGGGAGCTGTTTTTT. Translating it yields CAISWAGELFF.

This chain links TRBV7-2 with TRBJ2-3, with 16 bases matching TRBD2. V lost 4 bases and J lost 9; bases outside the gene matches: 4. The CDR3 is 15 residues long. Germline V gene lookup returns CDR1 SGHTA and CDR2 FQGNSA. The CDR3 protein is CASSSGLAGGATQYF. DNA of the CDR3: TGTGCCAGCAGCTCGGGACTAGCGGGAGGGGCCACGCAGTATTTT. Full variable domain (outside the CDR3, taken from reference TRBV7-2 and TRBJ2-3): GAGVSQSPSNKVTEKGKDVELRCDPISGHTALYWYRQSLGQGLEFLIYFQGNSAPDKSGLPSDRFSAERTGGSVSTLTIQRTQQEDSAVYLCASSSGLAGGATQYFGPGTRLTVL.

The chain is built from TRBV20-1 and TRBJ2-5; TRBD2 might be the D (6 bases). The J call may be faulty, since TRBJ2-7 better matches the DNA end. Germline V gene data show CDR1 as DFQATT and CDR2 as SNEGSKA (reference sequence). The CDR3 covers 13 residues. CDR3 protein: CSARGRDPHEQYF. DNA of the CDR3: TGCAGTGCTAGAGGGCGGGATCCCCACGAGCAGTACTTC.

The gene calls are TRBV2 and TRBJ1-6, with D hard to call. Between the trimmed V and J ends, which lost 7 bases and 8 bases, there was a span of 24 bases. The CDR3 sequence is 17 residues long. Germline-derived CDR1 and CDR2 are SNHLY and FYNNEI. CDR3 residues: CASKIADSRGTDSPLHF. In DNA form, the CDR3 reads TGTGCCAGCAAGATTGCGGACTCTCGAGGTACGGATTCACCCCTCCACTTT.

The chain has TRBV6-2 or TRBV6-3 and TRBJ2-7; D remains unclear. Per the germline V gene, CDR1 is MNHEY and CDR2 is SVGEGT. Trimming left V 6 bases short and J 10 bases short, with 13 bases between. CDR3 length: 11 amino acids. CDR3 loop: CASRLSEIQYF. Written as DNA, the CDR3 is TGTGCCAGCAGGTTGTCGGAGATCCAGTACTTC.

V usage is TRBV7-9 and J usage is TRBJ1-2, with D possibly being TRBD1 (5 bases). Germline-derived CDR1 and CDR2 are SEHNR and FQNEAQ (reference sequence). V was clipped by 5 bases and J by 1 base, with 23 bases between them. The CDR3 extends over 18 amino acids. DNA for the CDR3: TGTGCCAGCAGCCCCCTACGGGACGTCCGCCCCGATAACTATGGCTACACCTTC. As protein: CASSPLRDVRPDNYGYTF.

The CDR3 DNA reads as TGTGCCAGCAGTCGCAGGGGATCTGGGTACAATGAGCAGTACTTC. Translating it yields CASSRRGSGYNEQYF. The chain has TRBV27 and TRBJ2-1; maybe TRBD1 (6 bases). The J call could be wrong; TRBJ2-7 is a better fit for the DNA end. The CDR3 spans 15 residues. Germline V gene data show CDR1 as MNHEY and CDR2 as SMNVEV (reference sequence).

This clonotype turned up a few times. The V gene is TRBV20-1, the J gene TRBJ1-2, with 10 positions matching TRBD1. CDR1 DFQATT and CDR2 SNEGSKA come from the germline V gene (reference sequence). J was trimmed by 2 bases and V by 3 bases; bases with no gene match: 0. The CDR3 sequence is 13 residues long. CDR3 nucleotide sequence: TGCAGTGCTAGGACAGGGGGCAACTATGGCTACACCTTC. Amino acids: CSARTGGNYGYTF.

The rearrangement links TRBV27 to TRBJ2-1, with TRBD1 as a possible D gene (6 bases). The CDR3 has 15 residues. V was shortened by 3 bases and J by 6 bases, with 15 bases between the two germline ends. Germline V gives CDR1 MNHEY, CDR2 SMNVEV (reference sequence). The DNA for the CDR3 is TGTGCCAGCAGTTTGGGGGCTAGAGCCCTCAATGAGCAGTTCTTC. It specifies CASSLGARALNEQFF.